Listed below are T cell receptor beta chains from one sample, sequenced in a study of blood T cell repertoires in COVID-19. TCRdb's copy holds only in-frame clones and misses some; the assay was immunoSEQ multiplex PCR. The sample contains fewer than 80,000 clones, 89% of which appear only once. Material for sequencing was peripheral blood. All receptors come from a woman aged 50 to 60 with active COVID-19. Both conserved end residues are part of each CDR3. A D gene is named only where the DNA matches it firmly. Not all rows give a size; the values are once, few, many and, for expanded clones, a class.

v_call	clone_size	j_call	d_call	cdr3_aa	cdr3_nt
TRBV5-4	-	TRBJ2-7	TRBD2	CASSPLTSGTYEQYF	TGTGCCAGCAGCCCCCTGACTAGCGGGACTTACGAGCAGTACTTC
TRBV30	-	TRBJ1-1	-	CAWSRTGLQGLGTEAFF	TGTGCCTGGAGTCGGACGGGCTTACAGGGCCTGGGCACTGAAGCTTTCTTT
TRBV7-2	-	TRBJ1-1	TRBD1	CASSLTWTGDTEAFF	TGTGCCAGCAGCCTTACATGGACAGGGGACACTGAAGCTTTCTTT
TRBV18	-	TRBJ1-1	-	CASSPWAVGQNTEAFF	TGTGCCAGCTCACCATGGGCAGTAGGCCAGAACACTGAAGCTTTCTTT
TRBV7-3	-	TRBJ2-1	TRBD2	CASSPYLAGEQFF	TGTGCCAGCAGTCCGTACCTAGCGGGTGAGCAGTTCTTC
TRBV3-1/TRBV3-2	-	TRBJ2-5	-	CASSQVEGLGETQYF	TGTGCCAGCAGCCAAGTGGAGGGGCTAGGGGAGACCCAGTACTTC
TRBV7-3	-	TRBJ2-7	TRBD2	CASSLQAGSTSYEQYF	TGTGCCAGCAGCTTACAAGCGGGATCGACCTCCTACGAGCAGTACTTC
TRBV5-1	-	TRBJ1-3	TRBD1	CASSPGTGESGNTIYF	TGCGCCAGCAGCCCCGGGACAGGGGAGTCTGGAAACACCATATATTTT
TRBV5-1	-	TRBJ2-1	-	CASSLGRWESKGDEQFF	TGCGCCAGCAGCTTGGGGAGGTGGGAGTCTAAGGGCGATGAGCAGTTCTTC
TRBV4-1	-	TRBJ1-5	TRBD1	CASSPWTGDSNQPQHF	TGCGCCAGCAGCCCATGGACAGGAGATAGCAATCAGCCCCAGCATTTT
TRBV7-9	-	TRBJ1-1	-	CASSLGTVFGGQGTEAFF	TGTGCCAGCAGCTTAGGGACAGTATTTGGGGGTCAAGGCACTGAAGCTTTCTTT
TRBV30	once	TRBJ2-3	TRBD2	CAWNLEREVSTDTQYF	TGTGCCTGGAATCTGGAGCGGGAGGTCAGCACAGATACGCAGTATTTT
TRBV11-2	-	TRBJ2-5	TRBD2	CASSLVREDFQETQYF	TGTGCCAGCAGCTTAGTGCGGGAGGACTTCCAAGAGACCCAGTACTTC
TRBV2	-	TRBJ1-2	TRBD1	CASSGDSSYGYTF	TGTGCCAGCAGTGGGGACAGCAGCTATGGCTACACCTTC
TRBV7-9	-	TRBJ1-1	-	CASSFPHKNTEAFF	TGTGCCAGCAGCTTCCCGCACAAGAACACTGAAGCTTTCTTT
TRBV6-5	-	TRBJ2-7	TRBD2	CASHDAGLAAYEQYF	TGTGCCAGCCACGACGCGGGACTAGCGGCCTACGAGCAGTACTTC
TRBV11-2	-	TRBJ2-3	TRBD2	CASSLAASGRAPDTQYF	TGTGCCAGCAGCTTAGCGGCTAGCGGGAGGGCCCCAGATACGCAGTATTTT
TRBV6-2/TRBV6-3	-	TRBJ1-1	-	CASSYSTGEAFF	TGTGCCAGCAGTTACTCGACGGGTGAAGCTTTCTTT
TRBV18	-	TRBJ2-5	-	CASSPLGAGAQETQYF	TGTGCCAGCTCACCATTGGGGGCAGGGGCCCAAGAGACCCAGTACTTC
TRBV30	-	TRBJ2-3	-	CAWSSGITDTQYF	TGTGCCTGGAGTTCCGGGATTACAGATACGCAGTATTTT
TRBV19	-	TRBJ2-1	TRBD2	CASSLTSGFYNEQFF	TGTGCCAGTAGTCTGACTAGCGGGTTCTACAATGAGCAGTTCTTC
TRBV29-1	-	TRBJ2-7	TRBD1	CSVEGQGAASYEQYF	TGCAGCGTTGAGGGACAGGGGGCCGCCTCCTACGAGCAGTACTTC
TRBV5-6	-	TRBJ2-3	TRBD1	CASSGPGQHTDTQYF	TGTGCCAGCAGCGGTCCGGGACAGCACACAGATACGCAGTATTTT
TRBV7-6	-	TRBJ1-1	-	CASSSVQNTEAFF	TGTGCCAGCAGCTCGGTGCAGAACACTGAAGCTTTCTTT
TRBV29-1	-	TRBJ2-3	TRBD1	CSVTTRDRSTDTQYF	TGCAGCGTGACGACCCGGGACAGGAGCACAGATACGCAGTATTTT
TRBV2	-	TRBJ1-1	-	CASSPRGGEGTEAFF	TGTGCCAGCAGCCCTAGGGGGGGCGAGGGCACTGAAGCTTTCTTT
TRBV10-3	-	TRBJ2-3	TRBD2	CAISGVAGQLRDTQYF	TGTGCCATCAGTGGCGTAGCGGGGCAATTGCGGGATACGCAGTATTTT
TRBV5-1	-	TRBJ2-7	-	CASSLVPHYEQYF	TGCGCCAGCAGCTTGGTTCCCCACTACGAGCAGTACTTC
TRBV7-2	-	TRBJ2-1	TRBD2	CASSLGTSGNEQFF	TGTGCCAGCAGCCTAGGGACTAGCGGCAATGAGCAGTTCTTC
TRBV4-2	-	TRBJ2-1	-	CASSLSTNEQFF	TGTGCCAGCAGCCTTAGTACCAATGAGCAGTTCTTC
TRBV30	-	TRBJ1-1	-	CAWSGVTLNTEAFF	TGTGCCTGGAGTGGAGTTACCCTGAACACTGAAGCTTTCTTT
TRBV5-4	few	TRBJ1-5	-	CASSFGQAGQPQHF	TGTGCCAGCAGCTTTGGTCAAGCGGGTCAGCCCCAGCATTTT
TRBV2	-	TRBJ1-6	TRBD1	CASSDLGTGGLPLHF	TGTGCCAGCAGTGATTTGGGGACAGGGGGTTTACCCCTCCACTTT
TRBV2	-	TRBJ2-2	TRBD2	CASRGTSGISGELFF	TGTGCCAGCAGGGGGACTAGCGGGATCTCCGGGGAGCTGTTTTTT
TRBV7-2	-	TRBJ2-1	-	CASSLVGGQPSNEQFF	TGTGCCAGCAGCTTAGTGGGTGGGCAGCCGAGCAATGAGCAGTTCTTC
TRBV28	-	TRBJ1-5	TRBD1	CASSRPGQGNQPQHF	TGTGCCAGCAGCCGACCGGGACAGGGGAATCAGCCCCAGCATTTT
TRBV5-1	-	TRBJ1-4	TRBD1	CASSLQTGTGNEKLFF	TGCGCCAGCAGCCTCCAAACCGGGACAGGGAATGAAAAACTGTTTTTT
TRBV5-1	-	TRBJ1-6	TRBD1	CASSRTGANSPLHF	TGCGCCAGCAGCCGGACAGGGGCGAATTCACCCCTCCACTTT
TRBV10-3	-	TRBJ1-2	TRBD1	CAISESGAGGAGYTF	TGTGCCATCAGTGAGTCGGGGGCAGGGGGCGCTGGCTACACCTTC
TRBV6-5	-	TRBJ1-2	TRBD1	CASSLQGDYGYTF	TGTGCCAGCAGTCTACAGGGGGACTATGGCTACACCTTC
TRBV28	-	TRBJ2-7	TRBD1	CASSLLTGAYEQYF	TGTGCCAGCAGTTTGTTAACAGGGGCCTACGAGCAGTACTTC
TRBV19	-	TRBJ2-7	-	CASRGRDAYEQYF	TGTGCCAGCCGGGGAAGGGATGCCTACGAGCAGTACTTC
TRBV6-6	-	TRBJ1-2	TRBD1	CASTGQAVNGYTF	TGTGCCAGCACGGGACAGGCGGTTAATGGCTACACCTTC
TRBV10-2	-	TRBJ2-3	TRBD2	CASRYTSGSTDTQYF	TGCGCCAGCAGATATACTAGCGGGAGCACAGATACGCAGTATTTT
TRBV30	-	TRBJ2-1	-	CAWSVTQYNEQFF	TGTGCCTGGAGTGTAACACAATACAATGAGCAGTTCTTC
TRBV29-1	-	TRBJ2-1	-	CSVDDTRSYNEQFF	TGCAGCGTTGACGACACCCGCTCCTACAATGAGCAGTTCTTC
TRBV27	-	TRBJ2-1	TRBD2	CASSFWEGSEQFF	TGTGCCAGCAGTTTCTGGGAGGGGTCTGAGCAGTTCTTC
TRBV7-9	once	TRBJ2-4	-	CASSRRWGPKNIQYF	TGTGCCAGCAGCCGACGGTGGGGCCCCAAAAACATTCAGTACTTC
TRBV5-1	-	TRBJ2-3	-	CASSPSTDTQYF	TGCGCCAGCAGCCCTAGCACAGATACGCAGTATTTT
TRBV10-3	-	TRBJ2-7	TRBD2	CAISEWEGYEQYF	TGTGCCATCAGTGAGTGGGAGGGTTACGAGCAGTACTTC
TRBV18	-	TRBJ2-3	-	CASSPPLDTQYF	TGTGCCAGCTCACCTCCGTTGGATACGCAGTATTTT
TRBV12-3/TRBV12-4	-	TRBJ1-2	TRBD1	CASSLDRIYGYTF	TGTGCCAGCAGTCTGGACAGGATCTATGGCTACACCTTC
TRBV9	-	TRBJ2-1	TRBD1	CASSVGDRARGEQFF	TGTGCCAGCAGCGTAGGGGACAGGGCGAGGGGTGAGCAGTTCTTC
TRBV19	-	TRBJ1-1	-	CASSIGPLVSAEAFF	TGTGCCAGTAGTATAGGTCCCTTAGTCTCGGCTGAAGCTTTCTTT